These 5 T cell receptor beta chains originate from one sample sequenced in a study of shared clonotypes between healthy human individuals. Libraries were prepared by immunoSEQ multiplex PCR; TCRdb keeps only in-frame clonotypes and omits some of them. Of under 1 million clones in the sample, over 90% were seen once. Selected positively for CCR7 and CD45RO-negative, naive CD8 cells excluded terminally differentiated effector memory CD45RA+ cells. Material: naive CD8+ T cells sorted from blood. Every receptor here comes from a man between 25 and 39 years old in good health.

Notes on this clone: The sample holds other DNA sequences that translate to the same CDR3. The CDR3 DNA reads as TGTGCCAGCAGCCCTGGACAGCCCTACGAGCAGTACTTC. Protein: CASSPGQPYEQYF. The J gene is TRBJ2-7, the V gene TRBV7-9; D perhaps matches TRBD1 (6 bases). From germline, CDR1 is SEHNR and CDR2 FQNEAQ (reference sequence). The CDR3 spans 13 residues. V dropped 5 bases and J dropped 2 bases, with 10 bases sitting between them.

The V call is TRBV30, the J call TRBJ2-7; D unresolved. V lost 3 bases to trimming and J lost 0 bases, with 3 bases between them. In germline, CDR1 is GTSNPN, CDR2 SVGIG (reference sequence). The CDR3 extends over 11 amino acids. CDR3 amino acids: CAWRSSYEQYF. In nucleotides, the CDR3 is TGTGCCTGGAGGAGCTCCTACGAGCAGTACTTC.

The rearrangement uses TRBV10-3 and TRBJ2-5; possibly TRBD2 for D (6 bases). The CDR3 length is 13 residues. The germline CDR1 and CDR2 sequences are ENHRY and SYGVKD. Trimming took 6 bases from V and 5 from J, leaving 13 bases between them. CDR3 bases: TGTGCCATCAGAGGAGGGGTTGTGGAGACCCAGTACTTC. Amino acids: CAIRGGVVETQYF.

The rearrangement links TRBV28 to TRBJ2-7; D is possibly TRBD1 (5 bases). V was shortened by 3 bases and J by 3 bases, with 12 bases between the two germline ends. The CDR3 length is 14 residues. Germline CDR1 and CDR2: MDHEN and SYDVKM. CDR3 in amino acids: CASSLFQGGYEQYF. The DNA for the CDR3 is TGTGCCAGCAGTTTGTTTCAGGGCGGCTACGAGCAGTACTTC.

The rearrangement uses TRBV10-2 and TRBJ2-7; 8 positions match TRBD1. Germline V gene lookup returns CDR1 WSHSY and CDR2 SAAADI. The V and J ends lost 10 bases and 1 base, in that order; junction bases with no gene match: 6. There are 13 residues in the CDR3. The CDR3 sequence is CATRGQVSYEQYF. In DNA, the CDR3 is TGCGCCACCAGGGGACAGGTTTCCTACGAGCAGTACTTC.